This TCR beta chain is drawn from a study of cytomegalovirus exposure and HLA in healthy donors. Study-wide results and caveats: V- and J-gene trimming of TCR beta was linked (in a later analysis) to a missense DCLRE1C variant. Cytomegalovirus-associated status was assigned to 164 TCR beta chains. Prior analysis indicated that the majority of TCR beta V segments exhibited productivity approximately 87% or approximately 30% of the time.

Nominally healthy donors provided the samples, though records likely missed some immune exposures. The PCR was carried out with 60 Vbeta primers and 13 Jbeta primers. TCRdb's table, derived via immunoSEQ multiplex PCR, lists solely in-frame clones and lacks some. This sample has approximately 150,000 clones; 65% to 85% occur once, and the top ten carry 6% to 9%. This CDR3 is built from 14 residues. Germline V gives CDR1 KGHSH, CDR2 LQKENI. V was clipped by 1 base and J by 7 bases, with 13 bases between them. In regard to this clone: Its antigen is still unknown.

This sequence originates from a woman between 25 and 40 years old in good health and CMV-seropositive. The gene calls are TRBV18 and TRBJ1-2, with D maybe TRBD1 (5 bases). The sequenced sample was PBMCs. The CDR3 sequence: CASSPLRTSTGYTF. The CDR3, as DNA: TGTGCCAGCTCACCACTCCGGACAAGCACTGGCTACACCTTC.